The 26 T cell receptor beta chains listed next were all sequenced from one sample in a study of blood T cell repertoires in COVID-19. The protocol was immunoSEQ multiplex PCR, while the TCRdb copy is restricted to in-frame clones and leaves out a portion. The table has some 150,000 clones, just under 90% seen once. Sequences were obtained from peripheral blood. These receptors all come from a woman aged 50 to 60 with active or convalescent COVID-19.

The genes are TRBV3-1 (or the pseudogene TRBV3-2) and TRBJ1-2; 9 bases fit TRBD1. Trimming took 5 bases from V and 8 from J; bases not matched to a gene: 6. The CDR3 is 13 amino acids. Germline V CDR1 and CDR2: LGHDT, YNNKEL (reference sequence). The CDR3 DNA is TGTGCCAGCAGCTATGACAGGGGGAGCGGCTACACCTTC. Protein sequence: CASSYDRGSGYTF.

The V and J genes are TRBV7-2 and TRBJ1-3, with 8 nucleotides matching TRBD1. The CDR3 is 15 residues long. Per the germline V gene, CDR1 is SGHTA and CDR2 is FQGNSA. Trimming took 0 bases from V and 7 from J; bases not matched to a gene: 5. The CDR3 loop is CASSLAFGQGNTIYF. Written as DNA, the CDR3 is TGTGCCAGCAGCTTAGCATTCGGACAGGGCAACACCATATATTTT.

The genes are TRBV7-2 and TRBJ2-7, with TRBD2 identical over 8 bases. CDR1 SGHTA and CDR2 FQGNSA come from the germline V gene. V gave up 1 base and J gave up 3 bases; unmatched junction bases: 2. The CDR3 contains 14 residues. Written as DNA, the CDR3 is TGTGCCAGCAGCTTAGGGGCGGGAGGCTACGAGCAGTACTTC. It codes for CASSLGAGGYEQYF.

The chain links TRBV11-3 to TRBJ2-2; D is possibly TRBD1 (6 bases). Germline V gene sequence: CDR1 SGHNT, CDR2 YENEEA. Trimming took off 3 bases at V and 4 bases at J, with 9 bases between the two ends. CDR3 length: 14 amino acids. The CDR3 spells CASSFGGGTGELFF. The DNA for the CDR3 is TGTGCCAGCAGCTTTGGGGGCGGCACCGGGGAGCTGTTTTTT.

The rearrangement uses TRBV7-2 and TRBJ1-1; weak D call: TRBD1 (5 bases). CDR1 is SGHTA, CDR2 FQGNSA, per germline. The CDR3 totals 13 residues. With 1 base removed from V and 7 bases from J, the gap between germline ends came to 10 bases. DNA of the CDR3: TGTGCCAGCAGCTTAGGTACAGGCATTGAAGCTTTCTTT. Translation gives CASSLGTGIEAFF.

This clone has a handful of counts. V gene TRBV5-4 combines with J gene TRBJ2-1, with 11 bases aligning to TRBD2. CDR1 and CDR2 from the germline V gene are SGHNT and YYREEE (reference sequence). The CDR3 loop spans 15 amino acids. The J segment lost 5 bases and the V segment lost 5 bases, leaving 6 bases of the junction unmatched. The DNA of the CDR3 is TGTGCCAGCAGTTTCGGGACTAGCGGCAACAATGAGCAGTTCTTC. It is translated as CASSFGTSGNNEQFF.

The genes are TRBV18 and TRBJ1-3, with TRBD1 as a possible D gene (5 bases). With 4 bases removed from V and 0 bases from J, the gap between germline ends came to 22 bases. This CDR3 is 19 amino acids long. CDR1 is KGHSH and CDR2 is LQKENI in the germline V gene. CDR3 DNA sequence: TGTGCCAGCTCACTGTTTTGGGGCCACCCCGCGCCCTCTGGAAACACCATATATTTT. Protein sequence: CASSLFWGHPAPSGNTIYF.

The J gene is TRBJ1-1, the V gene TRBV2, with TRBD1 identical over 10 bases. The germline V gene encodes CDR1 SNHLY and CDR2 FYNNEI. The CDR3 has 15 amino acids. The trim removed 7 bases at V and 4 bases at J, leaving 9 bases unmatched. Here the CDR3 DNA reads TGTGCCAGCATCCAAGAGGACAGGGGGGGCACTGAAGCTTTCTTT. Protein sequence: CASIQEDRGGTEAFF. The whole variable domain, filled in from reference TRBV2 and TRBJ1-1, reads EPEVTQTPSHQVTQMGQEVILRCVPISNHLYFYWYRQILGQKVEFLVSFYNNEISEKSEIFDDQFSVERPDGSNFTLKIRSTKLEDSAMYFCASIQEDRGGTEAFFGQGTRLTVV.

V usage is TRBV7-2 and J usage is TRBJ2-5, with D perhaps TRBD2 (5 bases). CDR3 length: 17 amino acids. Trimming took off 4 bases at V and 5 bases at J, with 23 bases between the two ends. CDR1 is SGHTA and CDR2 is FQGNSA in the germline V gene. CDR3 loop: CASSSSIPGKVSETQYF. For the CDR3, the DNA is TGTGCCAGCAGCTCATCCATACCGGGAAAGGTTAGCGAGACCCAGTACTTC.

This clone was counted a few times. The chain employs TRBV28 and TRBJ1-5; maybe TRBD1 (5 bases). The CDR3 has 12 residues. The V gene's germline CDR1 is MDHEN and CDR2 SYDVKM. V was cut by 7 bases and J by 1 base, with 5 bases left in between. The CDR3 loop is CASNRSNQPQHF. The CDR3 DNA reads as TGTGCCAGCAACAGGAGCAATCAGCCCCAGCATTTT.

This chain links TRBV3-1 (or the pseudogene TRBV3-2) with TRBJ2-5; D possibly corresponds to TRBD1 (5 bases). There are 14 residues in the CDR3. Germline values: CDR1 LGHDT, CDR2 YNNKEL (reference sequence). V shed 4 bases and J shed 4 bases, with 13 bases lying between them. In DNA form, the CDR3 reads TGTGCCAGCAGCCGGGGCCCTCCCCCAGAGACCCAGTACTTC. Encoded protein: CASSRGPPPETQYF.

V usage is TRBV7-2 and J usage is TRBJ2-3, with 8 positions matching TRBD2. The CDR3 runs to 16 residues. The germline V gene has CDR1 SGHTA and CDR2 FQGNSA. V was pared by 5 bases and J by 0 bases, with 7 bases of the junction left unmatched. The CDR3 loop reads CASSRGASGSTDTQYF. For the CDR3, the DNA is TGTGCCAGCAGCCGGGGGGCTAGCGGGAGCACAGATACGCAGTATTTT.

The chain joins TRBV7-9 to TRBJ1-2; D is unclear. Per the germline V gene, CDR1 is SEHNR and CDR2 is FQNEAQ (reference sequence). Trimming pared 2 bases from V and 1 base from J, leaving 11 bases between. The CDR3 spans 15 residues. The chain's CDR3 is CASSLLDILNYGYTF. DNA for the CDR3: TGTGCCAGCAGCTTACTTGACATACTTAACTATGGCTACACCTTC.

Only one count was recorded for this clone. This sequence joins TRBV7-3 and TRBJ2-1; the D gene is possibly TRBD2 (7 bases). The CDR3 consists of 14 residues. V was pared by 5 bases and J by 6 bases, with 14 bases between. The germline gives CDR1 SGHTA, CDR2 FQGTGA. CDR3 DNA: TGTGCCAGCAGCCCCGAGGGGGGGGCCAATGAGCAGTTCTTC. It codes for CASSPEGGANEQFF.

The genes are TRBV7-2 and TRBJ1-1; possible D gene TRBD1, 5 bases. CDR3 length: 13 amino acids. V was cut by 3 bases and J by 5 bases, with 10 bases left in between. Germline CDR1 is SGHTA and CDR2 is FQGNSA. CDR3 residues: CASSLMRQTEAFF. The CDR3 nucleotides are TGTGCCAGCAGCTTGATGCGACAGACTGAAGCTTTCTTT.

This chain's CDR3 is CASSINIGLQDGGYTF. In nucleotides, the CDR3 is TGTGCCAGTAGTATAAATATCGGACTCCAAGACGGTGGCTACACCTTC. The gene calls are TRBV19 and TRBJ1-2; D is uncertain. Per the germline V gene, CDR1 is LNHDA and CDR2 is SQIVND (reference sequence). V lost 2 bases and J 7 bases, leaving 20 bases between the germline ends. CDR3 length: 16 residues.

The rearrangement uses TRBV4-2 and TRBJ1-2; weak D call: TRBD1 (6 bases). Germline V gives CDR1 LGHNA, CDR2 YNFKEQ. There are 15 residues in the CDR3. The germline V and J ends were trimmed by 1 base and 2 bases, with 11 bases remaining between them. This CDR3 reads CASSQGGGGNYGYTF. CDR3 sequence (DNA): TGTGCCAGCAGCCAAGGCGGGGGCGGGAACTATGGCTACACCTTC.

The chain links TRBV19 to TRBJ2-3, with TRBD1 matching over 7 bases. In germline, CDR1 is LNHDA, CDR2 SQIVND (reference sequence). Germline trimming cut 4 bases from V and 1 base from J; bases unmatched to any gene: 11. This CDR3 is 17 amino acids long. CDR3 nucleotide sequence: TGTGCCAGTAGTACCCTGACAGACAGGGCCGGCACAGATACGCAGTATTTT. This sequence encodes CASSTLTDRAGTDTQYF.

The V and J genes are TRBV7-9 and TRBJ1-5; D might be TRBD1 (6 bases). This CDR3 contains 15 residues. Germline-derived CDR1 and CDR2 are SEHNR and FQNEAQ (reference sequence). The ends were cut back, 5 bases at V and 2 bases at J, with 13 bases in the middle. CDR3 sequence reads: CASSDRGGGNQPQHF. CDR3 DNA sequence: TGTGCCAGCAGCGACCGAGGGGGGGGCAATCAGCCCCAGCATTTT.

This chain uses TRBV3-1 (or the pseudogene TRBV3-2) with TRBJ2-7; 8 bases map to TRBD2. V gave up 1 base and J gave up 1 base; unmatched junction bases: 6. This CDR3 has 16 amino acids. Per germline, CDR1 LGHDT and CDR2 YNNKEL (reference sequence). CDR3 loop: CASSQVFAGGSYEQYF. CDR3 nucleotides: TGTGCCAGCAGCCAAGTCTTTGCGGGGGGATCCTACGAGCAGTACTTC.

This rearrangement joins TRBV5-4 to TRBJ2-7; 8 nucleotides agree with TRBD1. The V segment lost 4 bases and the J segment 4 bases; nucleotides outside the gene matches: 7. The germline gives CDR1 SGHNT, CDR2 YYREEE (reference sequence). CDR3 length: 14 residues. CDR3 bases: TGTGCCAGCAGCCCGTTGCAGGGGGCGTACGAGCAGTACTTC. Protein sequence: CASSPLQGAYEQYF. The complete variable domain, with remaining parts taken from reference TRBV5-4 and TRBJ2-7, reads ETGVTQSPTHLIKTRGQQVTLRCSSQSGHNTVSWYQQALGQGPQFIFQYYREEENGRGNFPPRFSGLQFPNYSSELNVNALELDDSALYLCASSPLQGAYEQYFGPGTRLTVT.

This chain links TRBV25-1 with TRBJ1-2; 12 nucleotides line up with TRBD1. The CDR3 contains 15 residues. V dropped 3 bases and J dropped 7; count of bases not matched to a gene: 6. The germline gives CDR1 MGHDK, CDR2 SYGVNS. The CDR3 sequence is CASSEPGQGASGYTF. CDR3 in DNA: TGTGCCAGCAGTGAGCCGGGACAGGGGGCCAGTGGCTACACCTTC.

The rearrangement links TRBV5-8 to TRBJ2-3; D unclear. This CDR3 comprises 14 residues. Trimming shortened V by 0 bases and J by 9 bases, and 14 bases separated the two germline ends. The germline V gene encodes CDR1 SGHTS and CDR2 YDEGEE. The CDR3 loop reads CASSLARSYGTQYF. The CDR3 bases are TGTGCCAGCAGCTTGGCAAGGTCCTACGGGACGCAGTATTTT.

The gene calls are TRBV12-5 and TRBJ2-5; D is ambiguous. Germline V gives CDR1 LGHNT, CDR2 FRNRAP. CDR3 length: 14 amino acids. The V end lost 1 base, the J end lost 5 bases, and 11 bases lay between the germline ends. The CDR3 loop is CASGLAQSRETQYF. CDR3 bases: TGTGCTAGTGGTTTGGCCCAAAGTCGGGAGACCCAGTACTTC. Combining the CDR3 with reference TRBV12-5 and TRBJ2-5 gives the whole variable domain DARVTQTPRHKVTEMGQEVTMRCQPILGHNTVFWYRQTMMQGLELLAYFRNRAPLDDSGMPKDRFSAEMPDATLATLKIQPSEPRDSAVYFCASGLAQSRETQYFGPGTRLLVL.

The CDR3 sequence: CASSIGGQGAYGTKNIQYF. The CDR3 nucleotides read TGTGCCAGTAGTATAGGGGGACAGGGGGCTTACGGGACCAAAAACATTCAGTACTTC. This sequence joins TRBV19 and TRBJ2-4; 12 positions agree with TRBD1. Per the germline V gene, CDR1 is LNHDA and CDR2 is SQIVND (reference sequence). J lost 2 bases, V lost 1 base, and 9 bases had no gene match. There are 19 residues in the CDR3.

The chain uses TRBV24-1 and TRBJ1-4, with 8 bases lining up with TRBD1. V lost 7 bases and J lost 8; bases outside the gene matches: 5. The CDR3 has 13 residues. Germline CDR1 and CDR2: KGHDR and SFDVKD. The CDR3 DNA reads TGTGCCACCAGGGGACAGGCTTACGAAAAACTGTTTTTT. It encodes CATRGQAYEKLFF.